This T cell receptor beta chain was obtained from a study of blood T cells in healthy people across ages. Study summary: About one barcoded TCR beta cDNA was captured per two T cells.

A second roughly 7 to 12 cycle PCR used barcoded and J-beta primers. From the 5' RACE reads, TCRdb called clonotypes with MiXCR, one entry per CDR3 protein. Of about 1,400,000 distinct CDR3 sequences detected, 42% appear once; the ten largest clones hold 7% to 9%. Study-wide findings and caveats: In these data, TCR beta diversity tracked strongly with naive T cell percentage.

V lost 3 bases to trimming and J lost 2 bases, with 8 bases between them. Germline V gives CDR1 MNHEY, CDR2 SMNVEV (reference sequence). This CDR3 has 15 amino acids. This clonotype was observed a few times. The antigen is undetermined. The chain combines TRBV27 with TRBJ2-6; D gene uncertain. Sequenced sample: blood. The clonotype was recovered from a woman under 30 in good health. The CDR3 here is CASSFVGAGANVLTF. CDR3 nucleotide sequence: TGTGCCAGCAGTTTCGTGGGTGCTGGGGCCAACGTCCTGACTTTC.